This T cell receptor (beta chain) was captured by sequencing in a study of blood T cell repertoires in COVID-19. Study context: Material from acute and convalescent COVID-19 was sourced from the United States, Italy and Spain. The cDNA or gDNA used as material had been derived from T cells, B-cell-depleted T cells, or PBMCs.

The V and J ends lost 6 bases and 7 bases, in that order; junction bases with no gene match: 7. Per germline, CDR1 LNHDA and CDR2 SQIVND (reference sequence). The CDR3 is 14 residues long. Per the authors' pipeline: Scientists estimated how many nucleated cells there were by amplifying reference gene primers. Assay: immunoSEQ multiplex PCR; the TCRdb copy retains only in-frame clones and omits some. That table furnishes V, J and clone size, whereas the DNA furnished D and trimming. The sample yields about 74,000 clones, roughly four fifths seen once. The material sequenced was peripheral blood. This receptor was obtained from a human donor in a cohort sampled during active COVID-19. The chain is built from TRBV19 and TRBJ2-1; 9 bases are shared with TRBD1. The CDR3 coding sequence is TGTGCCAGTAGCCCACAGGGGGCGCGAAATGAGCAGTTCTTC. Translated, it gives CASSPQGARNEQFF.